Below are 18 T cell receptor beta chains sequenced from a single sample in a study of CD8 T cells in Susac syndrome (dated by TCRdb to about 2019). Library method: the immunoSEQ multiplex PCR assay. RNA was extracted using the RNeasy kit, and about 0.5 to 1 microgram was reverse transcribed with random hexamers. Using fastp at Q25 and MiXCR, TCRdb reprocessed the public reads and kept productive beta chains. Rows matching on CDR3 protein sequence are summarized as one entry with the most common DNA and genes. The sample has around 50,000 distinct CDR3 sequences on record, 90% to 95% of them singletons. The top ten clonotypes cover roughly 0.4% of the sample. Sequenced input: CD8+ T cells from PBMCs. Every receptor here comes from a human donor in good health.

This sequence joins TRBV24-1 and TRBJ2-1, with 7 nucleotides matching TRBD2. V trimming: 4 bases; J trimming: 2 bases; junction bases outside the gene matches: 7. The V gene's germline CDR1 is KGHDR and CDR2 SFDVKD. This CDR3 is built from 16 residues. The CDR3 protein is CATSERSGAPYNEQFF. CDR3 in DNA: TGTGCCACCAGTGAAAGGAGCGGGGCACCCTACAATGAGCAGTTCTTC.

This clonotype showed up just a few times. The chain recombines TRBV6-5 with TRBJ2-7; D not certain. CDR1 and CDR2 from the germline V gene are MNHEY and SVGAGI. V lost 0 bases, J lost 3 bases, and 6 bases lay in between. The CDR3 is made up of 13 amino acids. The CDR3 sequence is CASSYSQHYEQYF. The CDR3 coding sequence is TGTGCCAGCAGTTACTCCCAGCACTACGAGCAGTACTTC.

The V and J genes are TRBV25-1 and TRBJ2-3; 10 bases fit TRBD1. CDR1 and CDR2 (germline): MGHDK, SYGVNS. This CDR3 is 14 amino acids long. With V trimmed by 4 bases and J by 3 bases, 1 base remained unmatched. The CDR3 DNA reads as TGTGCCAGCAGTGGGGACAGGGGAACAGATACGCAGTATTTT. Its translation is CASSGDRGTDTQYF.

The rearrangement links TRBV19 to TRBJ2-2, with 9 bases fitting TRBD2. J was trimmed by 1 base and V by 5 bases; bases with no gene match: 5. The germline gives CDR1 LNHDA, CDR2 SQIVND (reference sequence). CDR3 length: 16 residues. The CDR3, as DNA: TGTGCCAGTAGTGGCTATAGCGGGAGGAACACCGGGGAGCTGTTTTTT. Translation gives CASSGYSGRNTGELFF.

The gene calls are TRBV7-8 and TRBJ2-1; 8 positions match TRBD2. The CDR3 is 15 amino acids. With V trimmed by 5 bases and J by 7 bases, 10 bases remained unmatched. Germline V gives CDR1 SGHVS, CDR2 FQNEAQ. CDR3 loop: CASSLLTAGGNEQFF. The DNA of the CDR3 is TGTGCCAGCAGCCTTTTAACGGCGGGAGGTAATGAGCAGTTCTTC.

This clonotype was observed once. J is TRBJ1-2 and V is TRBV9; D gene ambiguous. The CDR3 length is 14 residues. The V gene's germline CDR1 is SGDLS and CDR2 YYNGEE. V was shortened by 0 bases and J by 3 bases, with 9 bases between the two germline ends. CDR3 in DNA: TGTGCCAGCAGCGTAGTCGACAATTACTATGGCTACACCTTC. Amino acid sequence: CASSVVDNYYGYTF.

This sequence joins TRBV5-1 and TRBJ1-2; 8 bases match TRBD1. This CDR3 spans 14 amino acids. V trimming: 3 bases; J trimming: 6 bases; junction bases outside the gene matches: 7. Per germline, CDR1 SGHRS and CDR2 YFSETQ. CDR3 sequence reads: CASSWDRPVDGYTF. CDR3 nucleotides: TGCGCCAGCAGCTGGGACAGGCCCGTCGATGGCTACACCTTC.

The genes are TRBV11-2 and TRBJ1-1; D call uncertain. The germline gives CDR1 SGHAT, CDR2 FQNNGV. This CDR3 is 14 amino acids long. V lost 1 base, J lost 6 bases, and 12 bases lay in between. The CDR3 sequence is CASSLVEVVSEAFF. The CDR3 coding sequence is TGTGCCAGCAGCTTAGTTGAAGTGGTCTCTGAAGCTTTCTTT.

V usage is TRBV9 and J usage is TRBJ2-3; D is unresolved. The CDR3 contains 13 residues. V was cut by 0 bases and J by 8 bases, with 10 bases left in between. Germline V CDR1 and CDR2: SGDLS, YYNGEE. The CDR3, as DNA: TGTGCCAGCAGCGTAGAGGTCGGTGTTACGCAGTATTTT. As protein: CASSVEVGVTQYF. Based on the CDR3 plus reference TRBV9 and TRBJ2-3, the full variable domain is DSGVTQTPKHLITATGQRVTLRCSPRSGDLSVYWYQQSLDQGLQFLIQYYNGEERAKGNILERFSAQQFPDLHSELNLSSLELGDSALYFCASSVEVGVTQYFGPGTRLTVL.

The chain combines TRBV6-2 or TRBV6-3 with TRBJ2-5; the D is unclear. This CDR3 comprises 12 residues. V lost 5 bases and J lost 1, with 5 bases in between. Germline V lookup: CDR1 MNHEY, CDR2 SVGEGT. DNA of the CDR3: TGTGCCAGCAGTCTACTCCAAGAGACCCAGTACTTC. Amino acid sequence: CASSLLQETQYF.

The chain links TRBV29-1 to TRBJ2-1; D may match TRBD1 or TRBD2 (5 bases each). V was clipped by 8 bases and J by 3 bases, with 14 bases between them. Looked up from germline, CDR1 is SQVTM and CDR2 is ANQGSEA. The CDR3 sequence is 13 residues long. The CDR3 DNA follows: TGCAGCTCTTGGGGACGGAACTACAATGAGCAGTTCTTC. Its protein is CSSWGRNYNEQFF.

The gene calls are TRBV7-9 and TRBJ2-4; 10 nucleotides match TRBD1. Germline V gene data show CDR1 as SEHNR and CDR2 as FQNEAQ (reference sequence). V lost 6 bases and J lost 0; bases outside the gene matches: 11. This CDR3 is built from 18 residues. CDR3 amino acids: CASSPGTGAFLAKNIQYF. The DNA of the CDR3 is TGTGCCAGCAGTCCCGGGACAGGGGCCTTTTTAGCCAAAAACATTCAGTACTTC.

V and J are TRBV5-6 and TRBJ2-7; TRBD1 matches at 10 bases. Trimming removed 7 bases from V and 3 bases from J; junction bases left unmatched: 16. Germline V gene lookup returns CDR1 SGHDT and CDR2 YYEEEE. This CDR3 region has 17 residues. The CDR3 loop reads CASHPQRHGTGVYEQYF. The CDR3 nucleotides are TGTGCCAGCCACCCCCAGAGACACGGGACAGGGGTCTACGAGCAGTACTTC. Drawing the rest from reference TRBV5-6 and TRBJ2-7, the complete variable domain is DAGVTQSPTHLIKTRGQQVTLRCSPKSGHDTVSWYQQALGQGPQFIFQYYEEEERQRGNFPDRFSGHQFPNYSSELNVNALLLGDSALYLCASHPQRHGTGVYEQYFGPGTRLTVT.

The rearrangement uses TRBV3-1 and TRBJ2-1; possible D gene TRBD1, 6 bases. The CDR3 length is 16 residues. CDR1 and CDR2 (germline): LGHDT, YNNKEL (reference sequence). Trimming shortened V by 0 bases and J by 2 bases, and 11 bases separated the two germline ends. The CDR3 DNA reads as TGTGCCAGCAGCCAAGATCGTGGGGGCGCCTACAATGAGCAGTTCTTC. Translated: CASSQDRGGAYNEQFF.

The genes are TRBV2 and TRBJ2-7; no clear D. CDR3 length: 12 amino acids. Germline V gene lookup returns CDR1 SNHLY and CDR2 FYNNEI. The germline V and J ends were trimmed by 7 bases and 4 bases, with 11 bases remaining between them. CDR3 sequence reads: CASNPISYEQYF. The DNA for the CDR3 is TGTGCCAGCAACCCCATCTCGTACGAGCAGTACTTC.

The chain uses TRBV10-3 and TRBJ1-1; the D is unclear. Deletions cut 5 bases from V and 5 bases from J, with 9 bases between. The CDR3 contains 12 residues. CDR1 and CDR2 (germline): ENHRY, SYGVKD. CDR3 nucleotide sequence: TGTGCCATCAGTCGGGAGGGTACTGAAGCTTTCTTT. Translated, it gives CAISREGTEAFF.

This clonotype showed up just a few times. The chain has TRBV6-5 and TRBJ1-1; 9 bases line up with TRBD1. Germline-derived CDR1 and CDR2 are MNHEY and SVGAGI. The CDR3 runs 14 residues. Trimming cost V 5 bases and J 5 bases; bases outside gene matches: 6. In DNA form, the CDR3 reads TGTGCCAGCAGTCCGCCGGGACAGGGAACTGAAGCTTTCTTT. Its protein product is CASSPPGQGTEAFF.

The chain is built from TRBV16 and TRBJ2-2; D gene ambiguous. The germline CDR1 and CDR2 sequences are KGHSY and FQNENV. This CDR3 comprises 14 residues. The V and J ends lost 1 base and 4 bases respectively, with 7 bases between them. CDR3 nucleotide sequence: TGTGCCAGCAGCCAATATTCGGTCACCGGGGAGCTGTTTTTT. This translates into CASSQYSVTGELFF.